This TCR beta chain was found in a study of response to subunit inactivated influenza vaccine. The V gene end was trimmed by 4 bases and the J gene end by 7 bases; junction bases not matched to a gene: 2. The germline V gene has CDR1 SNHLY and CDR2 FYNNEI. The CDR3 length is 14 residues. Study results and caveats: The authors offered the suggestion that each seasonal influenza vaccination recruits few new T cells.

MiXCR, run by TCRdb on the RT-PCR reads, gives a single entry per CDR3 protein. The profile shows about 800,000 distinct CDR3 sequences, 21% of them singletons. Comment on this clonotype: Its antigen is unidentified.

The chain carries TRBV2 and TRBJ1-6, with 9 positions matching TRBD1. This TCR derives from a man between 45 and 60 years old who received an inactivated influenza vaccine. The material sequenced was PBMCs from blood, taken 5 days after vaccination. CDR3 in amino acids: CASSGGTGNSPLHF. Here the CDR3 DNA reads TGTGCCAGCAGTGGGGGGACAGGGAATTCACCCCTCCACTTT.